Listed here are 26 T cell receptor beta chains from one sample, sequenced in a study of blood T cells in healthy people across ages. A sample-barcoded 5' primer and a J-beta primer mix were used in a second PCR of about 6 to 11 cycles. TCRdb reprocessed the 5' RACE reads via MiXCR and lists one record per CDR3 protein. The sample shows some 930,000 distinct CDR3 sequences, about 28% of them seen only once. These data were also reused for a study on T cells of mothers and their children.

Sequencing was done on a sample of blood. The origin of the receptors is a woman between 35 and 50 years old in good health.

A word on this clonotype: A much larger clonotype is one base distant, so this may be a read error. The genes are TRBV9 and TRBJ2-4; 9 nucleotides align to TRBD2. The DNA end is more similar to TRBJ2-5, so the J call may be wrong. The CDR3 is 15 residues long. Germline CDR1 reads SGDLS; CDR2 reads YYNGEE. The CDR3 DNA is TGTGCCAGCAGCGTAGGACTAGCGGCCCAAGAGACCCAGTACTTC. This codes for CASSVGLAAQETQYF.

This clonotype was counted between two and nine times. The genes are TRBV20-1 and TRBJ1-2, with D tentatively TRBD1 (5 bases). The germline CDR1 and CDR2 sequences are DFQATT and SNEGSKA (reference sequence). The CDR3 extends over 15 amino acids. Deletions cut 1 base from V and 6 bases from J, with 18 bases between. CDR3 DNA: TGCAGTGCTAGAGTAGGACCCAGGGAAATACATGGCTACACCTTC. It encodes CSARVGPREIHGYTF.

The rearrangement links TRBV20-1 to TRBJ2-7, with D possibly TRBD1 on 5 matching bases. The germline V gene has CDR1 DFQATT and CDR2 SNEGSKA (reference sequence). Trimming took 0 bases from V and 2 from J, leaving 17 bases between them. The CDR3 totals 16 residues. For the CDR3, the DNA is TGCAGTGCTAGAGATCGAAGGGGTGGGCCGCCCTACGAGCAGTACTTC. Amino acids: CSARDRRGGPPYEQYF.

In its sample, this clonotype was seen many times. The chain links TRBV7-9 to TRBJ2-7, with D unclear. V lost 3 bases and J lost 5, with 8 bases in between. The germline gives CDR1 SEHNR, CDR2 FQNEAQ (reference sequence). This CDR3 region has 12 residues. CDR3 residues: CASSFLTDEQYF. CDR3 DNA sequence: TGTGCCAGCAGCTTTTTGACGGACGAGCAGTACTTC.

As regards this clonotype: This sequence may be a read error, since a much larger clone differs from it by one base. This rearrangement joins TRBV6-5 to TRBJ2-1; the D is unclear. The length of the CDR3 is 17 residues. Germline assignment: CDR1 MNHEY and CDR2 SVGAGI. In DNA form, the CDR3 reads TGTGCCAGCAGTTACTCGGGCAGGCGCTTGTCCTACAGTGAGCAGTTCTTC. Its translation: CASSYSGRRLSYSEQFF.

This clonotype was counted only a few times. The V and J genes are TRBV5-4 and TRBJ2-2, with D perhaps matching TRBD1 (6 bases). Germline V lookup: CDR1 SGHNT, CDR2 YYREEE (reference sequence). V was shortened by 4 bases and J by 3 bases, with 13 bases between the two germline ends. The CDR3 runs to 15 residues. The DNA for the CDR3 is TGTGCCAGCAGCCCCCAGGGGTTTGACACCGGGGAGCTGTTTTTT. As protein: CASSPQGFDTGELFF.

This clonotype occurred a few times. This chain uses TRBV7-2 with TRBJ1-1; D remains unclear. CDR3 length: 15 amino acids. The germline CDR1 and CDR2 sequences are SGHTA and FQGNSA. Trimming stripped 5 bases from V and 1 base from J, with 14 bases between. This CDR3 reads CASSTPGLKNTEAFF. DNA of the CDR3: TGTGCCAGCAGCACCCCAGGTTTGAAGAACACTGAAGCTTTCTTT.

DNA of the CDR3: TGCAGCGTTGATATTTCAGGGTTGGGGTACGAGCAGTACTTC. This sequence encodes CSVDISGLGYEQYF. V is TRBV29-1 and J is TRBJ2-7; TRBD1 is a possible D gene (5 bases). V was pared by 3 bases and J by 4 bases, with 16 bases between. There are 14 residues in the CDR3. CDR1 and CDR2 from the germline V gene are SQVTM and ANQGSEA.

This clonotype has a handful of counts. A much larger clone lies a single base off, so this may be a read error. The chain uses TRBV6-1 and TRBJ1-2; TRBD1 might be the D (6 bases). Germline-derived CDR1 and CDR2 are MNHNS and SASEGT. The CDR3 length is 15 residues. V gave up 7 bases and J gave up 9 bases, with 24 bases separating them. CDR3 sequence: CASNPLGARWRSYTF. In DNA, the CDR3 is TGTGCCAGCAACCCTTTGGGGGCGCGGTGGCGAAGCTACACCTTC.

The rearrangement uses TRBV7-9 and TRBJ2-7; D unresolved. Trimming took 1 base from V and 3 from J, leaving 10 bases between them. Looked up from germline, CDR1 is SEHNR and CDR2 is FQNEAQ (reference sequence). This CDR3 is built from 14 residues. This CDR3 is CASSLGISDYEQYF. The CDR3 DNA reads as TGTGCCAGCAGCTTAGGAATCTCGGACTACGAGCAGTACTTC.

This clonotype occurred a few times. J is TRBJ2-1 and V is TRBV10-3; D is perhaps TRBD2 (6 bases). Trimming removed 10 bases from V and 7 bases from J, with 11 bases in between. The germline V gene has CDR1 ENHRY and CDR2 SYGVKD. The CDR3 is made up of 11 amino acids. CDR3 residues: CASGGLNEQFF. CDR3 nucleotide sequence: TGTGCCAGCGGAGGGTTGAATGAGCAGTTCTTC.

This clonotype was seen only once. V is TRBV24-1 and J is TRBJ1-5, with 10 bases lining up with TRBD1. Germline V gives CDR1 KGHDR, CDR2 SFDVKD. With V trimmed by 4 bases and J by 5 bases, 4 bases remained unmatched. The CDR3 spans 15 residues. The CDR3 sequence: CATSDAGTGDQPQHF. The DNA for the CDR3 is TGTGCCACCAGTGACGCCGGGACAGGGGATCAGCCCCAGCATTTT.

Of note for this clonotype: An end of the junction differs from the germline gene, which may be a read error. The CDR3 DNA is TGTGCCGCCAGCAGAGGTAGGACAGCCAGCTCCTATAATTCACCCCTCCACTTT. Protein sequence: CAASRGRTASSYNSPLHF. This chain connects TRBV15 to TRBJ1-6; possibly TRBD1 for D (6 bases). The CDR3 extends over 18 amino acids. Germline V gene data show CDR1 as LNHNV and CDR2 as YYDKDF (reference sequence).

J is TRBJ2-3 and V is TRBV9; D is tentatively TRBD1 or TRBD2 (5 bases each). The CDR3 length is 17 residues. Trimming pared 4 bases from V and 5 bases from J, leaving 23 bases between. CDR1 SGDLS and CDR2 YYNGEE come from the germline V gene. This chain's CDR3 is CASSPRPGTELGDTQYF. The CDR3 nucleotides read TGTGCCAGCAGCCCCCGCCCCGGGACGGAACTAGGAGATACGCAGTATTTT.

The chain uses TRBV4-3 and TRBJ1-2; 7 bases fit TRBD1. The CDR3 loop spans 17 amino acids. The germline gives CDR1 LGHNA, CDR2 YSLEER. The V segment lost 0 bases and the J segment 2 bases; nucleotides outside the gene matches: 9. CDR3 region: CASSQELIGTANYGYTF. CDR3 DNA sequence: TGCGCCAGCAGCCAAGAACTTATCGGGACAGCAAACTATGGCTACACCTTC.

CDR3 sequence reads: CASSFTSGSSYNEQFF. Written as DNA, the CDR3 is TGCGCCAGCAGCTTCACTAGCGGGAGCTCCTACAATGAGCAGTTCTTC. The chain couples TRBV5-1 to TRBJ2-1; 11 bases are a match to TRBD2. The junction had 1 base not matched to a gene; V was cut back by 2 bases and J by 0 bases. CDR3 length: 16 residues. Germline loops: CDR1 SGHRS, CDR2 YFSETQ.

The chain links TRBV7-2 to TRBJ1-2; tentative D call: TRBD1 (6 bases). This CDR3 has 13 residues. Germline loops: CDR1 SGHTA, CDR2 FQGNSA. V lost 1 base, J lost 8 bases, and 11 bases lay in between. In DNA form, the CDR3 reads TGTGCCAGCAGCTTAGTTCAAAGGGGGGGCTACACCTTC. Translated: CASSLVQRGGYTF. Drawing the rest from reference TRBV7-2 and TRBJ1-2, the complete variable domain is GAGVSQSPSNKVTEKGKDVELRCDPISGHTALYWYRQSLGQGLEFLIYFQGNSAPDKSGLPSDRFSAERTGGSVSTLTIQRTQQEDSAVYLCASSLVQRGGYTFGSGTRLTVV.

Many counts were recorded for this clonotype. This may stem from a read error, because a much larger clone lies one nucleotide away. CDR3 loop: CASSFRTGGYEQYF. CDR3 bases: TGTGCCAGCAGTTTTAGGACAGGGGGCTACGAGCAGTACTTC. The chain uses TRBV5-6 and TRBJ2-7; 10 bases align to TRBD1. Germline assignment: CDR1 SGHDT and CDR2 YYEEEE. Germline trimming cut 5 bases from V and 3 bases from J; bases unmatched to any gene: 5. This CDR3 comprises 14 residues.

The chain joins TRBV7-2 to TRBJ2-5; 10 positions agree with TRBD1. Germline assignment: CDR1 SGHTA and CDR2 FQGNSA. The ends lost 4 bases at V and 3 bases at J; junction bases unmatched: 8. CDR3 length: 16 amino acids. CDR3 sequence reads: CASSSPGTGVKETQYF. CDR3 DNA: TGTGCCAGCAGCTCCCCCGGGACAGGGGTTAAAGAGACCCAGTACTTC.

The V call is TRBV12-3 or TRBV12-4, the J call TRBJ2-5; D perhaps matches TRBD1 (6 bases). Trimming shortened V by 6 bases and J by 1 base, and 12 bases separated the two germline ends. The CDR3 sequence is 14 residues long. In DNA, the CDR3 is TGTGCCAGCAGAACCAGACAGGCCCAAGAGACCCAGTACTTC. This encodes CASRTRQAQETQYF.

This clonotype was picked up many times. V gene TRBV29-1 combines with J gene TRBJ2-7; D is ambiguous. Trimming pared 3 bases from V and 3 bases from J, leaving 9 bases between. The CDR3 runs 12 residues. Germline values: CDR1 SQVTM, CDR2 ANQGSEA. The CDR3 reads CSVDGQNYEQYF. DNA of the CDR3: TGCAGCGTTGACGGGCAAAACTACGAGCAGTACTTC.

This chain joins TRBV5-5 and TRBJ1-5; TRBD1 matches at 7 bases. The V and J ends lost 3 bases and 3 bases, in that order; junction bases with no gene match: 6. This CDR3 has 15 amino acids. Germline CDR1 and CDR2: SGHKS and YYEKEE (reference sequence). The CDR3 is CASSSQGQYNQPQHF. In DNA form, the CDR3 reads TGTGCCAGCAGCTCCCAGGGACAGTACAATCAGCCCCAGCATTTT.

The J gene is TRBJ2-5, the V gene TRBV2; 13 bases agree with TRBD2. V lost 6 bases, J lost 5 bases, and 9 bases stayed unmatched. CDR3 length: 16 amino acids. CDR1 and CDR2 (germline): SNHLY, FYNNEI. The CDR3 sequence: CASSPWTSGGQETQYF. The CDR3 bases are TGTGCCAGCAGCCCGTGGACTAGCGGGGGTCAGGAGACCCAGTACTTC.

In this sample, this clonotype turned up a few times. The chain has TRBV6-1 and TRBJ2-4, with D possibly TRBD1 on 6 matching bases. The better agreement between TRBJ2-7 and the DNA end casts doubt on the J call. The CDR3 is 15 residues long. Germline-derived CDR1 and CDR2 are MNHNS and SASEGT. CDR3 loop: CASGELPGDSYEQYF. Here the CDR3 DNA reads TGTGCCAGCGGAGAACTACCAGGGGACTCCTACGAGCAGTACTTC.

This clonotype was detected ten times or more. The chain uses TRBV29-1 and TRBJ2-7; 11 positions agree with TRBD2. Unmatched junction bases numbered 7, after V lost 7 bases and J lost 2 bases. From germline, CDR1 is SQVTM and CDR2 ANQGSEA. This CDR3 region has 14 residues. In DNA, the CDR3 is TGCAGCGGCCGACTAGCGGGGAGCCCCTACGAGCAGTACTTC. Its translation: CSGRLAGSPYEQYF.

This clonotype was counted many times. V is TRBV5-6 and J is TRBJ2-7, with D tentatively TRBD2 (6 bases). CDR3 length: 16 residues. Trimming shortened V by 4 bases and J by 3 bases, and 20 bases separated the two germline ends. CDR1 and CDR2 (germline): SGHDT, YYEEEE. CDR3 in DNA: TGTGCCAGCAGCCTTGCATTGTCGGGGGATCTCTACGAGCAGTACTTC. Its protein is CASSLALSGDLYEQYF.